One sample yielded the 4 T cell receptor beta chains listed below, sequenced in a study of memory CD4+ T cells and cytomegalovirus serostatus. The sort gate was single viable CD3+CD4+CD8-CD45RO+ cells for memory CD4+ T cells. Measured with immunoSEQ multiplex PCR; TCRdb has only the in-frame clones, and not every one. The top ten clones hold roughly 0.68% of a sample with 25,000 to 30,000 clones, about 81% of them seen once. Specimen: memory CD4+ T cells from blood. The receptors come from an adult in good health and CMV-seronegative.

This chain connects TRBV18 to TRBJ2-2; D is perhaps TRBD1 (6 bases). CDR3 length: 14 amino acids. Trimming removed 4 bases at V and 1 base at J, with 7 bases between. Germline-derived CDR1 and CDR2 are KGHSH and LQKENI. CDR3 bases: TGTGCCAGCTCACTACAGGGGAACACCGGGGAGCTGTTTTTT. Its translation: CASSLQGNTGELFF.

The chain carries TRBV7-6 and TRBJ1-1; D not resolved. The CDR3 spans 14 residues. The V end lost 5 bases, the J end lost 0 bases, and 10 bases lay between the germline ends. CDR1 and CDR2 (germline): SGHVS, FNYEAQ. This chain's CDR3 is CASSPLGMNTEAFF. CDR3 DNA: TGTGCCAGCAGCCCTTTAGGAATGAACACTGAAGCTTTCTTT.

The CDR3 sequence is CASSPGQGANYGYTF. The CDR3 coding sequence is TGCGCCAGCAGCCCAGGACAGGGGGCCAACTATGGCTACACCTTC. This chain links TRBV5-1 with TRBJ1-2; 11 nucleotides agree with TRBD1. This CDR3 is built from 15 residues. The V segment lost 4 bases and the J segment 2 bases; nucleotides outside the gene matches: 4. Looked up from germline, CDR1 is SGHRS and CDR2 is YFSETQ.

This clone was detected once. At one of its ends the junction is not consistent with the germline gene, which may arise from a read error. This sequence joins TRBV10-3 and TRBJ2-7, with 8 bases matching TRBD1. This CDR3 has 13 amino acids. Germline CDR1 reads ENHRY; CDR2 reads SYGVKD. The CDR3 reads CAISGGQDYEQYF. CDR3 sequence (DNA): TGTGCCATTAGTGGGGGACAGGACTACGAGCAGTACTTC.